This is a list of T cell receptor beta chains from one sample in a study of CD4 T cells in relation to SARS-CoV-2 and coronaviruses. TCRdb keeps only in-frame clones here, not all; method: immunoSEQ multiplex PCR. The data contain fewer than 15,000 clones, around 80% of them seen just once; the ten biggest clones take up around 13%. No antigen has been identified for these receptors. Input material: CD4+ T cells from PBMCs, cultured in vitro. These receptors originate from a human donor in good health. Both conserved end residues are trimmed from each CDR3. The D gene is left open where the match is weak.

v_gene: TRBV12-3/TRBV12-4
d_gene: .
j_gene: TRBJ2-1
len: 11
CDR3aa: ASSSGPANEQF

v_gene: TRBV4-1
d_gene: TRBD1
j_gene: TRBJ1-6
len: 14
CDR3aa: ASSHPGQGNNSPLH

v_gene: TRBV7-9
d_gene: .
j_gene: TRBJ2-5
len: 13
CDR3aa: ASSHAGSLKETQY

v_gene: TRBV19
d_gene: .
j_gene: TRBJ1-5
len: 11
CDR3aa: ASSGGIHQPQH

v_gene: TRBV6-2/TRBV6-3
d_gene: .
j_gene: TRBJ2-5
len: 13
CDR3aa: ASSYGGLGQETQY

v_gene: TRBV12-2
d_gene: .
j_gene: TRBJ2-7
len: 13
CDR3aa: ASRLAYQGGYEQY

v_gene: TRBV18
d_gene: .
j_gene: TRBJ2-3
len: 9
CDR3aa: ASSPWDTQY

v_gene: TRBV28
d_gene: .
j_gene: TRBJ1-5
len: 12
CDR3aa: ASSLQGWGQPQH

v_gene: TRBV6-1
d_gene: .
j_gene: TRBJ1-3
len: 13
CDR3aa: ASSERGGSGNTIY

v_gene: TRBV4-1
d_gene: .
j_gene: TRBJ1-6
len: 16
CDR3aa: ASSQGNLGAGGGSPLH

v_gene: TRBV19
d_gene: .
j_gene: TRBJ1-2
len: 14
CDR3aa: ASSRYGEGSSYGYT

v_gene: TRBV5-1
d_gene: .
j_gene: TRBJ2-1
len: 10
CDR3aa: ASRLAGNEQF

v_gene: TRBV2
d_gene: .
j_gene: TRBJ2-1
len: 12
CDR3aa: ASSRTTFYNEQF

v_gene: TRBV10-3
d_gene: .
j_gene: TRBJ2-6
len: 15
CDR3aa: AISAQGLSSGANVLT

v_gene: TRBV5-6
d_gene: .
j_gene: TRBJ2-7
len: 12
CDR3aa: ASSRTQGSYEQY

v_gene: TRBV7-9
d_gene: TRBD1
j_gene: TRBJ2-3
len: 12
CDR3aa: ASSPGGGTDTQY

v_gene: TRBV5-4
d_gene: .
j_gene: TRBJ2-1
len: 13
CDR3aa: ASSLSPLAYNEQF

v_gene: TRBV7-9
d_gene: .
j_gene: TRBJ2-3
len: 11
CDR3aa: ASSFGPTDTQY

v_gene: TRBV7-2
d_gene: .
j_gene: TRBJ1-5
len: 11
CDR3aa: ASSLSGYQPQH

v_gene: TRBV6-5
d_gene: .
j_gene: TRBJ1-2
len: 12
CDR3aa: ASTNRESNYGYT

v_gene: TRBV24-1
d_gene: TRBD2
j_gene: TRBJ2-7
len: 12
CDR3aa: ATSPSGFSYEQY

v_gene: TRBV5-6
d_gene: .
j_gene: TRBJ1-2
len: 11
CDR3aa: ASSLGGNYGYT

v_gene: TRBV4-3
d_gene: TRBD1
j_gene: TRBJ2-1
len: 14
CDR3aa: ASSPQQGLGASEQF

v_gene: TRBV7-9
d_gene: .
j_gene: TRBJ1-3
len: 13
CDR3aa: ASSFQGNSGNTIY

v_gene: TRBV19
d_gene: TRBD1
j_gene: TRBJ1-2
len: 12
CDR3aa: ASSVTGMTAGYT

v_gene: TRBV6-5
d_gene: TRBD2
j_gene: TRBJ2-2
len: 12
CDR3aa: ATSLAGLDGELF

v_gene: TRBV7-8
d_gene: .
j_gene: TRBJ1-6
len: 13
CDR3aa: ASSAAENRNSPLH

v_gene: TRBV7-8
d_gene: .
j_gene: TRBJ1-1
len: 12
CDR3aa: ASSPREGNTEAF

v_gene: TRBV4-2
d_gene: TRBD1
j_gene: TRBJ2-7
len: 13
CDR3aa: ASSQGGQAPYEQY

v_gene: TRBV6-5
d_gene: TRBD1
j_gene: TRBJ1-2
len: 11
CDR3aa: ASMVGQGEGYT

v_gene: TRBV9
d_gene: .
j_gene: TRBJ2-5
len: 13
CDR3aa: ASSYGDGRQETQY

v_gene: TRBV30
d_gene: .
j_gene: TRBJ1-3
len: 11
CDR3aa: AWSGASGNTIY

v_gene: TRBV6-5
d_gene: .
j_gene: TRBJ2-7
len: 12
CDR3aa: ASGTWQNSYEQY

v_gene: TRBV5-8
d_gene: TRBD2
j_gene: TRBJ2-3
len: 14
CDR3aa: ASSPGTSVETDTQY

v_gene: TRBV12-3/TRBV12-4
d_gene: .
j_gene: TRBJ1-6
len: 11
CDR3aa: ASSLGYNSPLH

v_gene: TRBV7-9
d_gene: TRBD2
j_gene: TRBJ2-2
len: 12
CDR3aa: ASSFSGSTGELF

v_gene: TRBV30
d_gene: .
j_gene: TRBJ2-3
len: 10
CDR3aa: AWDRETDTQY

v_gene: TRBV7-2
d_gene: TRBD1
j_gene: TRBJ2-1
len: 13
CDR3aa: ASSLSQGVRNEQF

v_gene: TRBV19
d_gene: .
j_gene: TRBJ1-2
len: 9
CDR3aa: ASSQNYGYT

v_gene: TRBV5-1
d_gene: .
j_gene: TRBJ1-6
len: 12
CDR3aa: ASSSYQANSPLH

v_gene: TRBV7-2
d_gene: TRBD1
j_gene: TRBJ2-1
len: 10
CDR3aa: ASSLEGGEQF

v_gene: TRBV10-3
d_gene: TRBD1
j_gene: TRBJ2-5
len: 9
CDR3aa: ATGQGETQY

v_gene: TRBV7-9
d_gene: TRBD2
j_gene: TRBJ2-7
len: 10
CDR3aa: AGSGRYGEQY

v_gene: TRBV2
d_gene: .
j_gene: TRBJ2-2
len: 15
CDR3aa: ASSEVSAWGDTGELF

v_gene: TRBV9
d_gene: TRBD1
j_gene: TRBJ2-7
len: 13
CDR3aa: ASSVGDRGSYEQY

v_gene: TRBV19
d_gene: TRBD1
j_gene: TRBJ2-6
len: 17
CDR3aa: ASSIDPPTGISGANVLT

v_gene: TRBV4-2
d_gene: TRBD2
j_gene: TRBJ2-3
len: 14
CDR3aa: ASSLLAGGTTDTQY

v_gene: TRBV3-1/TRBV3-2
d_gene: TRBD2
j_gene: TRBJ2-1
len: 16
CDR3aa: ASSQVQRAWDYYNEQF

v_gene: TRBV5-1
d_gene: TRBD1
j_gene: TRBJ2-5
len: 16
CDR3aa: ASGPGGTGSSGGETQY

v_gene: TRBV5-4
d_gene: TRBD2
j_gene: TRBJ2-5
len: 12
CDR3aa: ASSTSGYQETQY

v_gene: TRBV12-3/TRBV12-4
d_gene: .
j_gene: TRBJ2-2
len: 11
CDR3aa: ASRELIIGELF

v_gene: TRBV5-1
d_gene: .
j_gene: TRBJ2-2
len: 14
CDR3aa: ASSPDREGNTGELF

v_gene: TRBV30
d_gene: .
j_gene: TRBJ2-3
len: 11
CDR3aa: AWSSGSTDTQY

v_gene: TRBV7-3
d_gene: .
j_gene: TRBJ2-1
len: 13
CDR3aa: ASSLMDGSYNEQF

v_gene: TRBV9
d_gene: .
j_gene: TRBJ2-3
len: 15
CDR3aa: ASSATPVGYSTDTQY

v_gene: TRBV19
d_gene: .
j_gene: TRBJ2-3
len: 13
CDR3aa: ASSTTGTSTDTQY

v_gene: TRBV19
d_gene: TRBD1
j_gene: TRBJ2-2
len: 13
CDR3aa: ATKGTGWESGELF

v_gene: TRBV19
d_gene: TRBD1
j_gene: TRBJ1-4
len: 12
CDR3aa: ASNRGRQNEKLF

v_gene: TRBV5-6
d_gene: .
j_gene: TRBJ2-4
len: 14
CDR3aa: ASSPGAALAKNIQY